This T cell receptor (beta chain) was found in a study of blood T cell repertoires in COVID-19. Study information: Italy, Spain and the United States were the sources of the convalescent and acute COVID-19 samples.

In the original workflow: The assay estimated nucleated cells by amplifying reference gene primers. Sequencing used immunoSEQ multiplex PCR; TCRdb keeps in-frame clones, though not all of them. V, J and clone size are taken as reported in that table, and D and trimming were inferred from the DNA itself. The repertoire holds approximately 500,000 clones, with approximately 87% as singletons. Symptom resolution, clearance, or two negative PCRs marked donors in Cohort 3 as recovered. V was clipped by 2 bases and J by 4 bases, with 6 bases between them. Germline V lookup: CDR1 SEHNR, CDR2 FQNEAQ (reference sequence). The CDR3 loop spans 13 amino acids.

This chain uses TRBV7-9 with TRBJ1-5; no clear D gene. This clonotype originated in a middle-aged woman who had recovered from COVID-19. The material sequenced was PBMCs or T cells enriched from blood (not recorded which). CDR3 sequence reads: CASSLSYNQPQHF. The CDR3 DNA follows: TGTGCCAGCAGCTTAAGCTATAATCAGCCCCAGCATTTT.